This T cell receptor beta chain was sequenced in a study of T cell repertoires and HLA-DP antigens. Study-wide results and caveats: The CD4+ repertoire was not split into naive and memory.

Details on this clone: Its antigen is still unknown.

Untouched CD4+ T cells were bead-isolated from PBMC at approximately 98% purity. There are 17 residues in the CDR3. Between the trimmed V and J ends, which lost 0 bases and 3 bases, there was a span of 15 bases. Germline lookup yields CDR1 PRHDT and CDR2 FYEKMQ (reference sequence). Sequencing used immunoSEQ multiplex PCR; TCRdb keeps in-frame clones, though not all of them. The sample has more than 90,000 clones; approximately 92% are singletons. Sequencing was carried out using CD4+ T cells from PBMCs. The J gene is TRBJ2-4, the V gene TRBV13, with TRBD2 as a possible D gene (5 bases). The receptor was derived from a woman in her late teens or twenties in good health and CMV-seronegative. CDR3 protein: CASSLGHFGIGKNIQYF. Here the CDR3 DNA reads TGTGCCAGCAGCTTAGGCCACTTCGGGATAGGCAAAAACATTCAGTACTTC.